The T cell receptor (beta chain) under discussion was sequenced for a study of CD8 T cells in Susac syndrome. Isolation of CD8+ and CD4+ T cells was performed negatively, whereas enrichment of TEMRA cells was done by FACS. An input of about 0.45 to 1 ug of RNA was subjected to reverse transcription using random hexamers. TCRdb independently ran MiXCR on the immunoSEQ multiplex PCR reads; one entry per CDR3 protein. The sample contains more than 150,000 distinct CDR3 sequences, around 92% of which appear only once. The CDR3 length is 14 residues. V lost 6 bases to trimming and J lost 2 bases, with 15 bases between them. The germline V gene has CDR1 SGHRS and CDR2 YFSETQ.

This receptor was taken from a human donor in good health. J is TRBJ2-7 and V is TRBV5-1; D is perhaps TRBD1 or TRBD2 (5 bases each). Material for sequencing was CD4+ T cells from PBMCs. The CDR3 DNA reads as TGCGCCAGCAAGCCCGGGACGTCTCCCTACGAGCAGTACTTC. It yields the protein CASKPGTSPYEQYF.